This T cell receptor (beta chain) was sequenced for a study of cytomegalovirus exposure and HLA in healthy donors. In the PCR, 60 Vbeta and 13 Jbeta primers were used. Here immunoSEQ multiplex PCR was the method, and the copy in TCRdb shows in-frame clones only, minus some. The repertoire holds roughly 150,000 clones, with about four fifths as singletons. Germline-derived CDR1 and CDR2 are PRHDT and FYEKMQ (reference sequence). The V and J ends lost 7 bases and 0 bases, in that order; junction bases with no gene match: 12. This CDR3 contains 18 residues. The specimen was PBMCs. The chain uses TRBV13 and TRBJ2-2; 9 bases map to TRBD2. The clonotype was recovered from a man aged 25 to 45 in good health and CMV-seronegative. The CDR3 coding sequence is TGTGCCAGCATTCAACTAGCGGGTATAGAGCCGAACACCGGGGAGCTGTTTTTT. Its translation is CASIQLAGIEPNTGELFF.